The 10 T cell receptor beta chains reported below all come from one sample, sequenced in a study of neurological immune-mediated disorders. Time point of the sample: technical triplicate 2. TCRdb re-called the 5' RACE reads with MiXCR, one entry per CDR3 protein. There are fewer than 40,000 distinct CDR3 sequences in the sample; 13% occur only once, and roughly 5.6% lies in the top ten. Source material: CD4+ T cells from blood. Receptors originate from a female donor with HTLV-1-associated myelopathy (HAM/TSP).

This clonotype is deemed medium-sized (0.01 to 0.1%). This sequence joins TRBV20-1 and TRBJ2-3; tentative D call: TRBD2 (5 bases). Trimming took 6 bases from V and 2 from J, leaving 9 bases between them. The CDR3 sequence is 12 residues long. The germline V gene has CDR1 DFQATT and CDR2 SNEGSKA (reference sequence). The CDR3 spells CSAPGNTDTQYF. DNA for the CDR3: TGCAGTGCACCGGGGAACACAGATACGCAGTATTTT.

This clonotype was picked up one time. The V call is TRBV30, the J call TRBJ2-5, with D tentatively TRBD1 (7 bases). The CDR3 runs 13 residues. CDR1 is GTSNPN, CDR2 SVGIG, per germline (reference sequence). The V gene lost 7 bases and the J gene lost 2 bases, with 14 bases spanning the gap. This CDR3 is CALTRDRQETQYF. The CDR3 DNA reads TGTGCCTTGACTAGGGACAGACAAGAGACCCAGTACTTC.

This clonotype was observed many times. This CDR3 reads CSARDRPQLREQFF. The CDR3 coding sequence is TGCAGTGCTAGAGATCGTCCACAGCTCAGGGAGCAGTTCTTC. This chain connects TRBV20-1 to TRBJ2-1, with D unresolved. The V gene's germline CDR1 is DFQATT and CDR2 SNEGSKA (reference sequence). Trimming pared 0 bases from V and 10 bases from J, leaving 16 bases between. The CDR3 has 14 residues.

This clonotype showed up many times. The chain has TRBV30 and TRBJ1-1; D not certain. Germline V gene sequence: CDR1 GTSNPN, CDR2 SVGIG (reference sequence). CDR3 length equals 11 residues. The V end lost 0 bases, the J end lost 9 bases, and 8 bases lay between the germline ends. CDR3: CAWSVRDKAFF. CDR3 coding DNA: TGTGCCTGGAGTGTTAGGGATAAAGCTTTCTTT.

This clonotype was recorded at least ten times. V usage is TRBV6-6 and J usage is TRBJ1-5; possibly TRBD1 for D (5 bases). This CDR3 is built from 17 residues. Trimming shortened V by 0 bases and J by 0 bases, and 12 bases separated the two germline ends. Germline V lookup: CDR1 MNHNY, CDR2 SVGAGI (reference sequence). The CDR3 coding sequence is TGTGCCAGCAGTTACTCCCTGGTGGACATTAGCAATCAGCCCCAGCATTTT. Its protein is CASSYSLVDISNQPQHF.

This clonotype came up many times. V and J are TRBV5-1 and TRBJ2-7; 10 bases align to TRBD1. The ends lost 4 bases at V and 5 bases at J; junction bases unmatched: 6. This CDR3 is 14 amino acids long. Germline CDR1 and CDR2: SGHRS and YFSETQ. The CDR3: CASSPGTGENEQYF. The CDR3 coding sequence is TGCGCCAGCAGCCCCGGGACAGGGGAGAACGAGCAGTACTTC.

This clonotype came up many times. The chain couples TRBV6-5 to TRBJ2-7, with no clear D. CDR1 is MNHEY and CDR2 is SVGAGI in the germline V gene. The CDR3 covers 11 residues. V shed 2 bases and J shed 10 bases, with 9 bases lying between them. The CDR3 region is CASSYGDFQYF. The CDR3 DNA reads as TGTGCCAGCAGTTACGGGGATTTCCAGTACTTC.

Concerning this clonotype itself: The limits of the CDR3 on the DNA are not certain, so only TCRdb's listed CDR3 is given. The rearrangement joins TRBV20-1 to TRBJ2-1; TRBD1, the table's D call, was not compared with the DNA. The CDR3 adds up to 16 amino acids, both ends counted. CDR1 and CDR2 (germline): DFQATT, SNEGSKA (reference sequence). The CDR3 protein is CSDSGVGTGARNEHFF.

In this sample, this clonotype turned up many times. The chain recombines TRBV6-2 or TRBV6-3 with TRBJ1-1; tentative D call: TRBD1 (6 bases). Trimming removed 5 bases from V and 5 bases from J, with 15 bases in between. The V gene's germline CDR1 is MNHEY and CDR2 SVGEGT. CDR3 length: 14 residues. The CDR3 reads CASSKTRGSTEAFF. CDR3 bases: TGTGCCAGCAGTAAGACCAGGGGCTCAACTGAAGCTTTCTTT.

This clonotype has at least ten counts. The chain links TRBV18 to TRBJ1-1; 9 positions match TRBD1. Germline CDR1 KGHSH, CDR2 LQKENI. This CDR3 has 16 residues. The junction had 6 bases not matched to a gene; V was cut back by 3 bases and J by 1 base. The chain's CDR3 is CASSPGQGGTNTEAFF. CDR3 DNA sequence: TGTGCCAGCTCACCGGGACAGGGTGGAACGAACACTGAAGCTTTCTTT.